A selection of T cell receptor beta chains follows, all from one sample in a study of blood T cell repertoires in COVID-19. Only in-frame clones appear in the TCRdb table, and some are missing; sequencing was by immunoSEQ multiplex PCR. The repertoire has tens of thousands of clones, 86% of them found once; the top ten carry approximately 60%. Sequenced: peripheral blood. These receptors came from an older man with acute or convalescent COVID-19. Both conserved end residues are part of each CDR3. Each record gives: clone size, D gene, J gene, V gene, CDR3 protein, CDR3 DNA. The D gene is left open where the match is weak. Part of the rows lack a size; the others show once, few, many or a class for expanded clones.

clone_size: -; d_call: -; j_call: TRBJ1-1; v_call: TRBV18; cdr3_aa: CASSPDRQTEAFF; cdr3_nt: TGTGCCAGCTCGCCCGACAGACAAACTGAAGCTTTCTTT
clone_size: -; d_call: -; j_call: TRBJ1-6; v_call: TRBV25-1; cdr3_aa: CASSDVQNNNSPLHF; cdr3_nt: TGTGCCAGCAGTGATGTACAGAACAATAATTCACCCCTCCACTTT
clone_size: -; d_call: -; j_call: TRBJ1-6; v_call: TRBV30; cdr3_aa: CAWSGGGAPSPLHF; cdr3_nt: TGTGCCTGGAGTGGTGGGGGGGCGCCTTCACCCCTCCACTTT
clone_size: -; d_call: TRBD1; j_call: TRBJ1-4; v_call: TRBV6-6; cdr3_aa: CASRLTGGNEKLFF; cdr3_nt: TGTGCCAGCAGGTTGACAGGGGGTAATGAAAAACTGTTTTTT
clone_size: -; d_call: -; j_call: TRBJ1-4; v_call: TRBV4-2; cdr3_aa: CASSQGGSGFDKLFF; cdr3_nt: TGTGCCAGCAGCCAGGGGGGATCAGGGTTTGACAAACTGTTTTTT
clone_size: few; d_call: TRBD1; j_call: TRBJ1-4; v_call: TRBV6-1; cdr3_aa: CASSEFWGRGRQKLFF; cdr3_nt: TGTGCCAGCAGTGAATTCTGGGGCAGGGGGCGCCAAAAACTGTTTTTT
clone_size: -; d_call: TRBD2; j_call: TRBJ2-7; v_call: TRBV27; cdr3_aa: CASSFTSGSGEQYF; cdr3_nt: TGTGCCAGCAGTTTTACTAGCGGGAGCGGCGAGCAGTACTTC
clone_size: -; d_call: -; j_call: TRBJ2-4; v_call: TRBV19; cdr3_aa: CASTTGTQVNIQYF; cdr3_nt: TGTGCCAGTACCACTGGGACACAGGTGAACATTCAGTACTTC
clone_size: -; d_call: -; j_call: TRBJ1-4; v_call: TRBV6-5; cdr3_aa: CASKGGAINEKLFF; cdr3_nt: TGTGCCAGCAAAGGAGGGGCGATTAATGAAAAACTGTTTTTT
clone_size: -; d_call: -; j_call: TRBJ1-2; v_call: TRBV6-5; cdr3_aa: CASRTELGGYTF; cdr3_nt: TGTGCCAGCAGGACAGAATTAGGAGGCTACACCTTC
clone_size: -; d_call: -; j_call: TRBJ1-5; v_call: TRBV10-3; cdr3_aa: CAISDRDLSQPQHF; cdr3_nt: TGTGCCATCAGTGACAGGGATTTAAGTCAGCCCCAGCATTTT
clone_size: -; d_call: TRBD2; j_call: TRBJ2-1; v_call: TRBV27; cdr3_aa: CASSLASGSHGTEQFF; cdr3_nt: TGTGCCAGCAGTTTGGCTAGCGGGAGCCACGGAACTGAGCAGTTCTTC
clone_size: -; d_call: TRBD1; j_call: TRBJ1-1; v_call: TRBV5-6; cdr3_aa: CASTLGAGGTEAFF; cdr3_nt: TGTGCCAGCACCCTGGGGGCAGGGGGCACTGAAGCTTTCTTT
clone_size: -; d_call: -; j_call: TRBJ1-5; v_call: TRBV21-1; cdr3_aa: CASSRAGGAYQPQHF; cdr3_nt: TGTGCCAGTAGCCGAGCAGGGGGCGCGTATCAGCCCCAGCATTTT
clone_size: -; d_call: TRBD2; j_call: TRBJ2-2; v_call: TRBV5-4; cdr3_aa: CASRNLAGSSGELFF; cdr3_nt: TGTGCCAGCAGGAACCTAGCGGGATCGTCCGGGGAGCTGTTTTTT
clone_size: -; d_call: -; j_call: TRBJ1-2; v_call: TRBV29-1; cdr3_aa: CSVGGNYGYTF; cdr3_nt: TGCAGCGTCGGCGGTAACTATGGCTACACCTTC
clone_size: few; d_call: TRBD1; j_call: TRBJ1-1; v_call: TRBV29-1; cdr3_aa: CSGDRGRSAEAFF; cdr3_nt: TGCAGCGGGGACAGGGGTAGGTCGGCTGAAGCTTTCTTT
clone_size: once; d_call: -; j_call: TRBJ1-1; v_call: TRBV20-1; cdr3_aa: CSASQRTEAFF; cdr3_nt: TGCAGTGCTAGTCAGCGAACTGAAGCTTTCTTT
clone_size: -; d_call: TRBD2; j_call: TRBJ2-5; v_call: TRBV7-2; cdr3_aa: CASTMASGAETQYF; cdr3_nt: TGTGCCAGCACTATGGCTAGCGGGGCGGAGACCCAGTACTTC
clone_size: -; d_call: -; j_call: TRBJ1-4; v_call: TRBV3-1/TRBV3-2; cdr3_aa: CASSPQAVRGGWEKLFF; cdr3_nt: TGTGCCAGCAGCCCCCAAGCTGTCAGGGGCGGTTGGGAAAAACTGTTTTTT
clone_size: -; d_call: TRBD2; j_call: TRBJ2-7; v_call: TRBV6-5; cdr3_aa: CASSYSGSGSLNEQYF; cdr3_nt: TGTGCCAGCAGTTACTCGGGTAGCGGGAGTTTGAACGAGCAGTACTTC
clone_size: -; d_call: TRBD1; j_call: TRBJ1-6; v_call: TRBV28; cdr3_aa: CASSSGDRYNSPLHF; cdr3_nt: TGTGCCAGCAGTTCGGGGGACAGGTATAATTCACCCCTCCACTTT
clone_size: once; d_call: -; j_call: TRBJ2-3; v_call: TRBV6-5; cdr3_aa: CASSPREGTQYF; cdr3_nt: TGTGCCAGCAGCCCCCGGGAAGGTACGCAGTATTTT
clone_size: -; d_call: -; j_call: TRBJ2-7; v_call: TRBV3-1/TRBV3-2; cdr3_aa: CASSQGSRNYEQYF; cdr3_nt: TGTGCCAGCAGCCAAGGGTCCAGGAACTACGAGCAGTACTTC
clone_size: -; d_call: -; j_call: TRBJ1-2; v_call: TRBV6-1; cdr3_aa: CASSDRGSRGYTF; cdr3_nt: TGTGCCAGCAGTGATCGGGGAAGCCGTGGCTACACCTTC
clone_size: -; d_call: TRBD2; j_call: TRBJ2-1; v_call: TRBV12-5; cdr3_aa: CASGSGLAGVANEQFF; cdr3_nt: TGTGCTAGTGGTTCTGGACTAGCGGGTGTTGCCAATGAGCAGTTCTTC
clone_size: once; d_call: -; j_call: TRBJ2-2; v_call: TRBV6-1; cdr3_aa: CASSPNRATGELFF; cdr3_nt: TGTGCCAGCAGCCCCAACAGGGCCACCGGGGAGCTGTTTTTT
clone_size: -; d_call: -; j_call: TRBJ2-1; v_call: TRBV19; cdr3_aa: CASSTGVPEQFF; cdr3_nt: TGTGCCAGTAGTACAGGGGTCCCTGAGCAGTTCTTC
clone_size: -; d_call: TRBD1; j_call: TRBJ2-1; v_call: TRBV29-1; cdr3_aa: CSVAGQGGNEQFF; cdr3_nt: TGCAGCGTGGCCGGACAGGGTGGTAATGAGCAGTTCTTC
clone_size: -; d_call: -; j_call: TRBJ1-4; v_call: TRBV6-5; cdr3_aa: CASSKPNEKLFF; cdr3_nt: TGTGCCAGCAGTAAGCCGAATGAAAAACTGTTTTTT
clone_size: -; d_call: TRBD2; j_call: TRBJ2-1; v_call: TRBV2; cdr3_aa: CASPSGSNYNEQFF; cdr3_nt: TGTGCCAGTCCTAGCGGGAGTAACTACAATGAGCAGTTCTTC
clone_size: -; d_call: -; j_call: TRBJ1-1; v_call: TRBV28; cdr3_aa: CASSSRGRETEAFF; cdr3_nt: TGTGCCAGCAGTTCGCGGGGGCGGGAAACTGAAGCTTTCTTT
clone_size: -; d_call: -; j_call: TRBJ1-3; v_call: TRBV7-7; cdr3_aa: CASSHDRGNTIYF; cdr3_nt: TGTGCCAGCAGCCACGACAGAGGAAACACCATATATTTT
clone_size: -; d_call: TRBD2; j_call: TRBJ2-1; v_call: TRBV6-2/TRBV6-3; cdr3_aa: CASSSRTSGYNEQFF; cdr3_nt: TGTGCCAGCAGTTCCCGGACTAGTGGATACAATGAGCAGTTCTTC
clone_size: -; d_call: -; j_call: TRBJ1-1; v_call: TRBV29-1; cdr3_aa: CSAVLSGNTEAFF; cdr3_nt: TGCAGCGCGGTCTTGTCAGGCAACACTGAAGCTTTCTTT
clone_size: -; d_call: TRBD1; j_call: TRBJ1-1; v_call: TRBV27; cdr3_aa: CASIQGAEAFF; cdr3_nt: TGTGCCAGCATACAGGGGGCTGAAGCTTTCTTT
clone_size: -; d_call: TRBD1; j_call: TRBJ2-1; v_call: TRBV25-1; cdr3_aa: CASSARQGAYEQFF; cdr3_nt: TGTGCCAGCAGTGCCCGACAGGGGGCCTATGAGCAGTTCTTC
clone_size: once; d_call: -; j_call: TRBJ1-1; v_call: TRBV30; cdr3_aa: CAWSVQVNTEAFF; cdr3_nt: TGTGCCTGGAGTGTACAGGTAAACACTGAAGCTTTCTTT
clone_size: once; d_call: TRBD1; j_call: TRBJ2-1; v_call: TRBV6-5; cdr3_aa: CASSYDRGSIGEQFF; cdr3_nt: TGTGCCAGCAGTTACGACAGGGGAAGTATCGGTGAGCAGTTCTTC
clone_size: once; d_call: -; j_call: TRBJ2-7; v_call: TRBV6-5; cdr3_aa: CASRGPTETTHEQYF; cdr3_nt: TGTGCCAGCAGGGGCCCGACAGAAACGACACACGAGCAGTACTTC
clone_size: -; d_call: -; j_call: TRBJ1-2; v_call: TRBV30; cdr3_aa: CAWSPGHQSGGYTF; cdr3_nt: TGTGCCTGGAGCCCGGGTCACCAGAGTGGGGGCTACACCTTC
clone_size: -; d_call: -; j_call: TRBJ1-1; v_call: TRBV29-1; cdr3_aa: CSAVRTNTEAFF; cdr3_nt: TGCAGCGCCGTTAGGACAAACACTGAAGCTTTCTTT
clone_size: -; d_call: -; j_call: TRBJ2-2; v_call: TRBV11-2; cdr3_aa: CASSSSRQSTGELFF; cdr3_nt: TGTGCCAGCAGCTCATCGAGGCAGTCCACCGGGGAGCTGTTTTTT
clone_size: -; d_call: -; j_call: TRBJ1-2; v_call: TRBV29-1; cdr3_aa: CSVDSNYGYTF; cdr3_nt: TGCAGCGTAGACTCGAACTATGGCTACACCTTC
clone_size: -; d_call: TRBD2; j_call: TRBJ2-1; v_call: TRBV18; cdr3_aa: CASSPGTSGRNNEQFF; cdr3_nt: TGTGCCAGCTCACCTGGGACTAGCGGGAGGAACAATGAGCAGTTCTTC
clone_size: -; d_call: -; j_call: TRBJ1-1; v_call: TRBV19; cdr3_aa: CASRYSLPGLLAEAFF; cdr3_nt: TGTGCCAGTAGGTACTCCCTGCCGGGACTCCTTGCTGAAGCTTTCTTT
clone_size: -; d_call: -; j_call: TRBJ2-2; v_call: TRBV7-2; cdr3_aa: CASGQSNTGELFF; cdr3_nt: TGTGCCAGTGGACAGTCGAACACCGGGGAGCTGTTTTTT
clone_size: -; d_call: -; j_call: TRBJ1-3; v_call: TRBV11-3; cdr3_aa: CASSLGSSGNTIYF; cdr3_nt: TGTGCCAGCAGCTTAGGCAGTTCTGGAAACACCATATATTTT
clone_size: -; d_call: -; j_call: TRBJ1-5; v_call: TRBV7-9; cdr3_aa: CASSLKGSGDQPQHF; cdr3_nt: TGTGCCAGCAGCTTAAAGGGGTCAGGCGATCAGCCCCAGCATTTT
clone_size: once; d_call: -; j_call: TRBJ1-5; v_call: TRBV9; cdr3_aa: CASSAARGANQPQHF; cdr3_nt: TGTGCCAGCAGCGCTGCCCGGGGGGCAAATCAGCCCCAGCATTTT
clone_size: -; d_call: TRBD1; j_call: TRBJ2-1; v_call: TRBV10-1; cdr3_aa: CASSELQGGEQFF; cdr3_nt: TGCGCCAGCAGTGAATTACAGGGGGGCGAGCAGTTCTTC
clone_size: few; d_call: -; j_call: TRBJ2-5; v_call: TRBV27; cdr3_aa: CASSHNGVKETQYF; cdr3_nt: TGTGCCAGCAGTCATAACGGGGTTAAAGAGACCCAGTACTTC